This T cell receptor beta chain stems from a study of shared clonotypes between healthy human individuals. Overall study: Ranging from 18 to 49 in age, donors were a couple of women and three men. Study observations and caveats: Memory subsets generally showed smaller estimated richness than naive subsets did. The four-donor shared clonotypes exceeded non-shared clonotypes in generation probability, with non-shared ones scoring lower.

On this clone: The target antigen is unknown.

This CDR3 comprises 13 residues. The ends were cut back, 10 bases at V and 6 bases at J, with 16 bases in the middle. CDR1 and CDR2 (germline): MNHNS, SASEGT. At the deep level, the assay was run. This table comes from immunoSEQ multiplex PCR, and its TCRdb copy is limited to in-frame clones, with some not included. The top ten hold about 0.41% of the sample, which has some 2.3 million clones, about 92% seen once. The material sequenced was naive CD4+ T cells from PBMCs. The subset is: CD45RA+ positively selected. This chain connects TRBV6-1 to TRBJ1-5; TRBD1 might be the D (5 bases). This clonotype was sampled from a man between 18 and 29 years old in good health. Some clones in this sample may be carry-over from other donors' samples. In DNA form, the CDR3 reads TGTGCCATGGGTCAGGGCATGGGTCAGCCCCAGCATTTT. Amino acid sequence: CAMGQGMGQPQHF.